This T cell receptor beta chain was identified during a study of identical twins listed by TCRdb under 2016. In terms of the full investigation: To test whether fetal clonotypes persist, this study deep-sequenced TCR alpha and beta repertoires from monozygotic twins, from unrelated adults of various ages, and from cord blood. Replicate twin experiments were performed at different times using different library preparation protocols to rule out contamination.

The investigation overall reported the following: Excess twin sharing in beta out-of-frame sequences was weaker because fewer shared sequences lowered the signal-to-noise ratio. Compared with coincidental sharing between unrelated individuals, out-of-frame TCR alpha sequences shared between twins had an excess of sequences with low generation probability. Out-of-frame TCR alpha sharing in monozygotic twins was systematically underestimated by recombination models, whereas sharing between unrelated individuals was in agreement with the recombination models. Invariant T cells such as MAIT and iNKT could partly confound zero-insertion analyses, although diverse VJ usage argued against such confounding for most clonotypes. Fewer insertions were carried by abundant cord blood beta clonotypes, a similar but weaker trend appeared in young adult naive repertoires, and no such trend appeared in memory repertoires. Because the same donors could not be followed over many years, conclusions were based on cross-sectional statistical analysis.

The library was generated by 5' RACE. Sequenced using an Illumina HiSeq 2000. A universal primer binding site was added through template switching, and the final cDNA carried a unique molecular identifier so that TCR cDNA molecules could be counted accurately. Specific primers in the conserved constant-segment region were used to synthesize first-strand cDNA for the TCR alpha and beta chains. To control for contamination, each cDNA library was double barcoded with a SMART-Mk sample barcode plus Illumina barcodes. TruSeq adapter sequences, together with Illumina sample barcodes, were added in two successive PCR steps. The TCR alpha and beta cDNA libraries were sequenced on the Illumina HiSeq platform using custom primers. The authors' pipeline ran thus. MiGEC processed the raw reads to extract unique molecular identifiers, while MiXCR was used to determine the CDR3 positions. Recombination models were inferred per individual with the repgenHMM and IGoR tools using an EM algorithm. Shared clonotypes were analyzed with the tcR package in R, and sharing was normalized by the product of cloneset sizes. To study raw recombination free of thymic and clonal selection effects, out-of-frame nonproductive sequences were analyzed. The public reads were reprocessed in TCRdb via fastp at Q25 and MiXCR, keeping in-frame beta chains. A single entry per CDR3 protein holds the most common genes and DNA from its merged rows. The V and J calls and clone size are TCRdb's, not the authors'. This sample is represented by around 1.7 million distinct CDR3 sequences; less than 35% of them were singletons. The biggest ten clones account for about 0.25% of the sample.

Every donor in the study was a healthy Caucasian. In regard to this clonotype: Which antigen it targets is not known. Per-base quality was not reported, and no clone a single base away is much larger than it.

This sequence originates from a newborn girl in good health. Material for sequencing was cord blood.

The CDR3 protein sequence reads: CSAKSGRGDNEQYF. The nucleotides read TGCAGTGCTAAGAGCGGGAGGGGCGACAATGAGCAGTACTTC. The chain couples TRBV20-1 to TRBJ2-5; 10 bases in the junction line up with TRBD2. CDR1 and CDR2 were assigned from the germline V gene (reference sequence) as DFQATT and SNEGSKA. After removal of 4 bases from V and 11 bases from J, the junction retains 13 bases not matched to a gene. Its CDR3 holds 14 amino acids, cysteine through phenylalanine. This entry keeps only the CDR3 DNA: 42 bases, framed from base 1.